This T cell receptor (beta chain) comes out of a study of spatial heterogeneity in lung cancer. General study points: TCRs found ubiquitously expanded in tumor appeared in blood more at resection than at follow-up.

With respect to this clonotype: The antigen is unknown.

TCRdb re-called the 5' RACE reads with MiXCR, one entry per CDR3 protein. This table has 40,000 to 50,000 distinct CDR3 sequences, roughly 13% appearing once. The ends lost 8 bases at V and 2 bases at J; junction bases unmatched: 2. The CDR3 has 12 amino acids. The germline gives CDR1 MNHEY, CDR2 SVGAGI. The time point denotes: sample taken at primary tumor resection. The sequence was collected from a male donor with early-stage non-small cell lung cancer. Sequenced here: PBMCs, sampled at surgery. The rearrangement joins TRBV6-5 to TRBJ1-2; 7 bases agree with TRBD1. CDR3 amino acids: CASGGQNYGYTF. The CDR3 DNA sequence: TGTGCCAGCGGGGGACAGAACTATGGCTACACCTTC.